This T cell receptor beta chain was retrieved from a study of cytomegalovirus exposure and HLA in healthy donors (dated by TCRdb to about 2017). Notes on the research overall: In an earlier analysis of 587 of the donors, less than 350 Gb of sequence data and approximately 120 million unique TCR beta sequences from 150 million to 200 million T cells were reported. An early release that covered approximately 600 HLA-typed donors contained about 290 gigabases of sequencing data and 75 million to 100 million unique TCR sequences. The genetic ancestry cluster associated with self-reported Caucasian donors included 81% of the 300 to 400 genotyped donors. The study was designed to test whether signatures of past pathogen exposure could be identified by cataloging public T cell receptors. The study used immunosequencing to profile the T cell repertoires of some 600 subjects and linked those repertoires to cytomegalovirus serostatus. In addition to the first cohort of around 670 subjects, a separate validation cohort of 130 or so different subjects was used. To predict cytomegalovirus infection status, the study brought together high-throughput TCR immunosequencing, statistical association of individual TCRs with disease status, and machine learning. In a later analysis, previously published TCR beta repertoires from several hundred donors were re-analyzed and high-resolution HLA genotyping was added so that TCR occurrence patterns could be studied. Rather than using new phenotypic data, the later analysis identified candidate immune exposures from TCR beta sequences and from how often those sequences occurred across donors. To decide whether each TCR beta V gene segment behaved as functional or pseudogenic, an earlier analysis of some 570 of the donors relied on high-throughput TCR beta sequencing. Donor age, sex, ethnicity and CMV serostatus were collected together with the repertoire data. Genome-wide SNP genotypes for about 55% of the roughly 670 donors were used in a later genetic analysis, which treated that subset as a discovery cohort. All discovery cohort repertoires had been generated on a single sequencing platform. Class I and class II HLA loci were covered by the typing at four-digit resolution. Typing coverage differed by locus: A, B, C, DRB1 and DQB1 were typed in roughly 629-630 donors, DQA1 in about 560, DPA1 in some 600, and DPB1 in roughly 470. Several DR-DQ haplotypes were handled as single units for association and clustering because linkage in the cohort was strong. Among roughly 400 genotyped donors of the cohort, an average of about 240,000 unique TCR beta nucleotide sequences was sequenced per donor, of which about 19% were non-productive.

This clone was seen a handful of times. Its antigen specificity is not known. No clone much larger than this one lies a single base away; base qualities are absent. The germline V gene gives CDR1 as MNHNS and CDR2 as SASEGT. Clipping removes 6 bases from V and 8 bases from J, with 12 as the unmatched junction base count. The CDR3 holds 14 amino acids from the cysteine to the phenylalanine. The read is trimmed to its CDR3 DNA, 42 bases read in frame from base 1. The cohort comprised 670 or so healthy bone marrow donors. At the time of sampling, every cohort member was nominally healthy, though immune exposures that went unrecorded were likely present. The donor was CMV seropositive and belonged to the group of about 290 seropositive cohort members. A peripheral blood sample was collected from each donor, and TCR beta sequencing was performed on peripheral blood mononuclear cells. Genomic DNA extraction from the blood cell samples was performed with the Qiagen DNeasy Blood Extraction Kit.

The study at large found these results: Several of the top co-occurrence clusters appeared to be linked to parvovirus B19, influenza, CMV and Epstein-Barr virus, according to a later analysis. A group of highly shared sequence variants was considered likely to be a technical artifact of the sequencing pipeline. Because counts were too low, about 18 rarely observed V segments, including chromosome 9 orphons, were left out of the earlier analysis of a few hundred of the donors. The classifier was reported to diagnose cytomegalovirus status with high specificity and sensitivity in both the original cohort and the validation cohort. It was suggested by the authors that the approach could potentially be generalized to other disease states and immunological phenotypes. The study listed approximately 150 TCR beta chains as associated with cytomegalovirus. In an earlier analysis of about 550 of the donors, most TCR beta V segments were observed in productive rearrangements about 90% or about 30% of the time, broadly matching IMGT annotations. A later genetic analysis associated a missense DCLRE1C variant with V-gene and J-gene trimming of TCR beta chains, and an independent cohort replicated the association. When HLA alleles, especially DR and DQ, strongly co-occurred, attributing TCR associations to individual alleles was difficult. At a false discovery rate of 0.05, a later analysis linked approximately 18,000 TCR beta sequences to specific HLA alleles. CMV serostatus was the only immune exposure information available for the cohort. Linkage disequilibrium might explain the correlated functional status among segregating V segments, but an unknown experimental factor could not be ruled out. Roughly uniform sequencing depth across donors was assumed in presence/absence analyses, although this assumption may not hold. A later analysis found that HLA-associated TCR beta chains were more clonally expanded and had lower generation probabilities than equally common non-associated chains. In vitro tests confirmed that a few of the cytomegalovirus-associated TCR beta chains recognize cytomegalovirus antigens. Some IMGT-functional V segments, including TRBV6-2 and TRBV6-3, could not be distinguished by the 87-base-pair reads and were therefore excluded. Across donors, most TCR sequences were observed very rarely, whereas some public TCRs were present in many individuals. This cohort had only TCR beta chains sequenced, and the lack of alpha or paired-chain data limited which features could be detected. HLA typing was unavailable for some donors at each locus, so association tests used only the typed subset. According to a later analysis, TCR association rates differed among HLA loci, with DRB1 alleles showing the most associated TCRs and HLA-C alleles showing the fewest. According to a later genetic analysis, donors in an Asian-associated ancestry cluster had fewer N-insertions in productive TCRs than the approximately 650-donor mean. A later analysis found that most CMV-associated TCR beta chains appeared HLA-restricted, with HLA associations seemingly driven largely by CMV exposure. A further reported finding was that TCR beta sequences accurately predicted the HLA-A and HLA-B alleles for most subjects in the first cohort.

Libraries were made using the immunoSEQ multiplex PCR assay. For the multiplex PCR, a mixture combining 60 forward primers for TCR Vbeta segments and 13 reverse primers for TCR Jbeta segments was used. The CDR3 region of rearranged TCR beta genes was amplified from genomic DNA by a multiplex PCR assay. The amplified TCR beta libraries were sequenced on the Illumina HiSeq System as 87-base-pair reads. In the source study's methods: Across the 670 or so repertoires, a later analysis counted approximately 75 million unique TCR beta chains, around 10 million of which were shared by at least two donors. Raw reads were error-corrected and collapsed into unique sequences by a nearest-neighbor algorithm in which closely related sequences were merged to remove PCR and sequencing errors. V, D and J gene segments were assigned by aligning CDR3 sequences to IMGT reference sequences. For a sequence to be retained, a match of at least six nucleotides to both a V gene segment and a J gene segment was required. Rearrangements were classified as productive when the CDR3 lacked stop codons and remained in frame with V and J, and all other rearrangements were classified as non-productive. CDR3 was defined according to IMGT convention as the region running from the second conserved V-encoded cysteine to the conserved J-encoded phenylalanine. The earlier analysis of about 530 of the donors excluded any sequence lacking an unambiguous match to a single V gene segment. In an earlier analysis of around 590 of the donors, a V segment was called functional when productive rearrangements were above 56.7%, and segregating when the standard deviation between donors exceeded 5%. A statistical classification framework was built to diagnose cytomegalovirus status from the catalog of TCR beta chain sequences. In a later analysis, V and J genes were assigned by comparing TCR nucleotide sequences against IMGT/GENE-DB human TR gene sequences. The TCRdist pipeline was used in a later analysis to assign CDR3 sequences and most-parsimonious VDJ recombination scenarios. In a later analysis, every TCR beta chain was defined by the combination of its CDR3 amino acid sequence and its V-gene family, and reads without a unique V-gene family were dropped. To address suspected cross-contamination and a sequencing artifact, a later analysis removed a few hundred highly shared, low-generation-probability nucleotide sequences. In a later analysis, a clonal expansion index for each public chain was calculated from normalized within-repertoire ranks of inferred template counts. A later analysis computed generation probabilities with a VDJ recombination model fitted to out-of-frame rearrangements, and checked the results against IGoR. Hypergeometric tests were used in a later analysis to score TCR-TCR, TCR-HLA and TCR-CMV co-occurrence, with a repertoire-size bias correction applied to the TCR pairs. False discovery rates were estimated in a later analysis by permuting HLA or CMV assignments 20 times. In a later analysis, co-occurring TCRs were grouped using DBSCAN, and TCRdist sequence similarity was added for clustering within HLA-allele-positive subsets. For co-occurrence clustering, repertoires with fewer than 30,000 or more than 120,000 public chains were excluded, along with five repertoires with anomalous nucleotide sharing. In TCRdb, the immuneACCESS table is reduced to in-frame sequences with V and J assigned. These tables do not hold every clone; where another copy was compared, an unresolved V gene accounts for under half, and the others remain unexplained. Clonal size and the V and J genes are those of that table, whereas D and trimming came from the DNA. The sample records 100,000 to 120,000 clones, around 77% of which are singletons. The ten largest clones capture 5% to 5.5% of the sample.

This TCR was recovered from a woman in her twenties or thirties in good health and CMV-seropositive. The source material was PBMCs. The sequence joins TRBV6-1 to TRBJ1-2, with 7 bases aligning to TRBD1. In nucleotide form, the sequence is TGTGCCAGCAGGACCGGACAGGCCGATCGGGGCTACACCTTC. The translation is CASRTGQADRGYTF.